This T cell receptor (beta chain) was captured in a study of early T cells in non-severe SARS-CoV-2 infection. Study as a whole: Whole-blood bulk RNA, unsorted, was sequenced, and chains were unpaired.

In this sample, this clonotype turned up many times. In TCRdb, the 5' RACE reads were re-called with MiXCR into one record per CDR3 protein. In the table there are 60,000 or so distinct CDR3 sequences, 11% of which are singletons. The CDR3 runs to 16 residues. Germline CDR1 and CDR2: SGDLS and YYNGEE. V gave up 0 bases and J gave up 0 bases, with 12 bases separating them. V usage is TRBV9 and J usage is TRBJ1-1; D unresolved. This TCR was sampled from an adult who was a healthcare worker with PCR-confirmed SARS-CoV-2 infection or an uninfected control (not recorded which). What was sequenced was whole blood. The CDR3 protein is CASSVVGGNMNTEAFF. The CDR3 DNA follows: TGTGCCAGCAGCGTAGTCGGCGGCAACATGAACACTGAAGCTTTCTTT.